Here is one TCR beta chain with its context. The V gene end was trimmed by 0 bases and the J gene end by 14 bases; junction bases not matched to a gene: 17. This CDR3 comprises 16 residues. In germline, CDR1 is SGHNT, CDR2 YYREEE (reference sequence). The source of the sample is a study of blood T cell repertoires in COVID-19. Study at large: The origin of the acute and convalescent COVID-19 samples was the United States, Italy and Spain. The analysed material was cDNA or gDNA that came from T cells, B-cell-depleted T cells, or PBMCs.

Authors' processing steps: Quantification of nucleated cells was approximated via reference gene primer amplification. Generated by immunoSEQ multiplex PCR, the TCRdb table keeps only in-frame clones and is missing some. The V and J calls and clone size are taken from that table; D and trimming were inferred from the DNA. The table lists 180,000 or so clones, approximately 90% of them singletons. Sequenced material: peripheral blood. The clonotype was recovered from a woman aged 30 to 39 with acute or convalescent COVID-19. The chain uses TRBV5-4 and TRBJ2-1; 7 bases align to TRBD2. The CDR3 DNA is TGTGCCAGCAGCTTGGCCCCTAGCGGCATGGAGAGGGATAAGTTCTTC. This encodes CASSLAPSGMERDKFF.